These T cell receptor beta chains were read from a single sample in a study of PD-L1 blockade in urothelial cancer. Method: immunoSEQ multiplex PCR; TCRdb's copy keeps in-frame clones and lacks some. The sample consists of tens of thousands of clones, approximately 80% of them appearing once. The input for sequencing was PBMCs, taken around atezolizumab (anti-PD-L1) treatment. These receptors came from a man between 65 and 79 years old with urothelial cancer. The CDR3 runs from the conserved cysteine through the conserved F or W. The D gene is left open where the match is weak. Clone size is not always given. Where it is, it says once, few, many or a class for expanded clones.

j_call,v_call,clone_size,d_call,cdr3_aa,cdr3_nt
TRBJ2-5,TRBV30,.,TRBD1,CAWSDKVGTEETQYF,TGTGCCTGGAGTGATAAAGTAGGGACAGAAGAGACCCAGTACTTC
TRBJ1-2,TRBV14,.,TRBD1,CASSLQGNYGYTF,TGTGCCAGCAGCCTACAGGGGAACTATGGCTACACCTTC
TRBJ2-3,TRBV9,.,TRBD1,CASSVTGGSREDTQYF,TGTGCCAGCAGCGTTACAGGGGGCTCCCGGGAAGATACGCAGTATTTT
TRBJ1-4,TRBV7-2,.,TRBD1,CASSLDRGKKLFF,TGTGCCAGCAGCCTAGACAGGGGGAAAAAACTGTTTTTT
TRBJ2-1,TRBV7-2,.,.,CASSSTRLRDEQFF,TGTGCCAGCAGCTCCACTAGGTTGCGGGACGAGCAGTTCTTC
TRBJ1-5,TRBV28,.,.,CASSFWRGHQPQHF,TGTGCCAGCAGTTTTTGGCGGGGGCATCAGCCCCAGCATTTT
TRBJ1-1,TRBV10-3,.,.,CAISAREDTEAFF,TGTGCCATCAGTGCCCGGGAGGACACTGAAGCTTTCTTT
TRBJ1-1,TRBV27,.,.,CASSFWGGNPTEAFF,TGTGCCAGCAGTTTTTGGGGGGGCAATCCCACTGAAGCTTTCTTT
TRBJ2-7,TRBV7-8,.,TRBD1,CASSLTMGTVAYEQYF,TGTGCCAGCAGCTTAACGATGGGGACAGTAGCCTACGAGCAGTACTTC
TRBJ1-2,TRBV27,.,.,CAGSLRQGYGYTF,TGTGCCGGCAGTTTACGTCAGGGCTATGGCTACACCTTC
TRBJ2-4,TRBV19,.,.,CASSIDRKNIQYF,TGTGCCAGTAGTATCGACAGGAAAAACATTCAGTACTTC
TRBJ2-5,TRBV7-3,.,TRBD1,CASSPEQGVKTQYF,TGTGCCAGCAGCCCGGAACAGGGGGTTAAGACCCAGTACTTC
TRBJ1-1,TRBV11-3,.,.,CASSRGMDTEAFF,TGTGCCAGCAGCCGGGGGATGGACACTGAAGCTTTCTTT
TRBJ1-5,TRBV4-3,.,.,CASSLRRNQPQHF,TGCGCCAGCAGCCTCCGTCGTAATCAGCCCCAGCATTTT
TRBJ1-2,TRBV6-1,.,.,CASIQRGRSFNGYTF,TGTGCCAGCATTCAGCGGGGCCGAAGTTTTAATGGCTACACCTTC
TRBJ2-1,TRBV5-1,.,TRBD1,CASSPRTGQVNEQFF,TGCGCCAGCAGCCCCCGGACAGGACAAGTCAATGAGCAGTTCTTC
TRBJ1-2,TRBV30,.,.,CAWSVARGGNYGYTF,TGTGCCTGGAGTGTGGCCCGGGGTGGAAACTATGGCTACACCTTC
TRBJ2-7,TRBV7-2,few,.,CASSPASYEQYF,TGTGCCAGCAGCCCCGCTAGTTACGAGCAGTACTTC
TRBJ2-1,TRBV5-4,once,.,CASSWLQVHSYNEQFF,TGTGCCAGCAGCTGGCTACAGGTTCACTCCTACAATGAGCAGTTCTTC
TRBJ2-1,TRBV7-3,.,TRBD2,CASSQSGRARDEQFF,TGTGCCAGCAGCCAAAGCGGGAGGGCGCGCGATGAGCAGTTCTTC
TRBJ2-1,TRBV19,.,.,CASSSPGTPYNEQFF,TGTGCCAGTAGTTCGCCCGGGACACCGTACAATGAGCAGTTCTTC
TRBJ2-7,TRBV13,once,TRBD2,CASSFTSGGSDRSEQYF,TGTGCCAGCAGCTTTACTAGCGGGGGGAGCGATAGAAGCGAGCAGTACTTC
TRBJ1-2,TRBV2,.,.,CASSGGSPDGYTF,TGTGCCAGCAGTGGTGGCAGTCCTGATGGCTACACCTTC
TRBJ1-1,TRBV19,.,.,CASSAGGKNTEAFF,TGTGCCAGTAGTGCGGGGGGCAAGAACACTGAAGCTTTCTTT
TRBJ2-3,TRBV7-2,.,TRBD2,CASSTHLGGPIDTQYF,TGTGCCAGCAGCACCCACCTGGGAGGGCCCATAGATACGCAGTATTTT
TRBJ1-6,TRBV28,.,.,CASSLEGDSPLHF,TGTGCCAGCAGTTTAGAGGGGGATTCACCCCTCCACTTT
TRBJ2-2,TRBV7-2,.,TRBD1,CASSPTGVGTGELFF,TGTGCCAGCAGCCCGACAGGGGTAGGAACCGGGGAGCTGTTTTTT
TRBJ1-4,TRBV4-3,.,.,CASSLGQIPTNEKLFF,TGCGCCAGCAGCCTCGGACAGATTCCAACTAATGAAAAACTGTTTTTT
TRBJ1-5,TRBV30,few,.,CAWSVKDSYSNQPQHF,TGTGCCTGGAGTGTAAAGGACAGCTATAGCAATCAGCCCCAGCATTTT
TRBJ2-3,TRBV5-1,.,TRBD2,CASSLAASGGTDTQYF,TGCGCCAGCAGCTTGGCGGCTAGCGGGGGGACAGATACGCAGTATTTT
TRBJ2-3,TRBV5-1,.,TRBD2,CASSPGTSGRADTQYF,TGCGCCAGCAGCCCGGGGACTAGCGGGAGGGCCGATACGCAGTATTTT
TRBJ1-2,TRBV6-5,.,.,CASSEGGAIEGYTF,TGTGCCAGCAGCGAGGGGGGGGCGATAGAGGGCTACACCTTC
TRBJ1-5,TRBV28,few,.,CASSLYGSDNQPQHF,TGTGCCAGCAGTTTATACGGGTCGGACAATCAGCCCCAGCATTTT
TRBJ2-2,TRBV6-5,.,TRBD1,CASRRTGDLTGELFF,TGTGCCAGCAGACGGACAGGGGATCTGACCGGGGAGCTGTTTTTT
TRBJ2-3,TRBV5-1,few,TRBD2,CASSLVREGTDTQYF,TGCGCCAGCAGCTTAGTCAGGGAGGGAACAGATACGCAGTATTTT
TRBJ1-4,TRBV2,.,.,CASSEGFGAGNEKLFF,TGTGCCAGCAGTGAAGGATTTGGGGCCGGTAATGAAAAACTGTTTTTT
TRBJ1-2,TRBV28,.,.,CASSEEVRVAGYTF,TGTGCCAGCAGTGAAGAGGTCAGGGTCGCTGGCTACACCTTC
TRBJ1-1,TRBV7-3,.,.,CASSLDRHTEAFF,TGTGCCAGCAGCCTCGACAGGCATACTGAAGCTTTCTTT
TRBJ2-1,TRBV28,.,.,CASSPFRSPSSSEQFF,TGTGCCAGCAGTCCTTTCAGGTCTCCTAGCAGCAGTGAGCAGTTCTTC
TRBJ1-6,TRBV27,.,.,CASSPPRGGDNSPLHF,TGTGCCAGCAGTCCACCTCGGGGAGGGGATAATTCACCCCTCCACTTT
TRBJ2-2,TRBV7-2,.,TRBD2,CASRISGLAGNTGELFF,TGTGCCAGCAGGATTTCGGGACTAGCGGGAAACACCGGGGAGCTGTTTTTT
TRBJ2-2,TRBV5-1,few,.,CASLQTAGELFF,TGCGCCAGCCTACAGACAGCCGGGGAGCTGTTTTTT
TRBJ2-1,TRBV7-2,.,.,CASSQVGAQGEQFF,TGTGCCAGCAGTCAGGTAGGGGCACAGGGTGAGCAGTTCTTC
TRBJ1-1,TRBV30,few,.,CAWSVDNEAFF,TGTGCCTGGAGTGTAGACAATGAAGCTTTCTTT
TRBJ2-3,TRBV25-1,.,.,CASSDGILRDTQYF,TGTGCCAGCAGTGACGGGATCTTGCGGGATACGCAGTATTTT